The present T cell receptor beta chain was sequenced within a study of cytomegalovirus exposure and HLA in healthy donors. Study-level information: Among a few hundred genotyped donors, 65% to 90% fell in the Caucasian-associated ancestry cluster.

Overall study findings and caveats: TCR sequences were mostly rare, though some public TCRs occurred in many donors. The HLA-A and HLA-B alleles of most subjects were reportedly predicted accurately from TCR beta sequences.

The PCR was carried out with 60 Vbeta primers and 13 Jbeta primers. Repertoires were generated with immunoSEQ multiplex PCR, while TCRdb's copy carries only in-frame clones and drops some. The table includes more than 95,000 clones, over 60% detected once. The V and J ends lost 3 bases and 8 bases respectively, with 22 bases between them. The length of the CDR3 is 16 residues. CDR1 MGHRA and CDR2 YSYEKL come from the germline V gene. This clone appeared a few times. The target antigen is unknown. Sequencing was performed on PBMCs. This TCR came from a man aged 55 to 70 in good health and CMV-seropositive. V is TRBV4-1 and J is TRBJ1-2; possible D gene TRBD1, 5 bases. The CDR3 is CASSQMVPALGGGYTF. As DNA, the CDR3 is TGCGCCAGCAGCCAGATGGTGCCGGCCTTGGGGGGGGGCTACACCTTC.